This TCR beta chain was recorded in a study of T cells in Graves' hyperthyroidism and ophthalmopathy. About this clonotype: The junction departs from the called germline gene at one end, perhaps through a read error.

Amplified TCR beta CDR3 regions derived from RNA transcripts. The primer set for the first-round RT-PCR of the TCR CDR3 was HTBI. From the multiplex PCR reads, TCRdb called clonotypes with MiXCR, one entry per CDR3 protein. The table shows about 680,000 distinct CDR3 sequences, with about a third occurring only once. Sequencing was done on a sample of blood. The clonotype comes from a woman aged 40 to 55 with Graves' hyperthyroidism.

CDR3 in DNA: TGTGCCAGCAGTCGAATGACTAGCGGTTACCAAGGGACCCAGTACTTC. Translating it yields CASSRMTSGYQGTQYF. The V gene is TRBV6-5, the J gene TRBJ2-5; 9 nucleotides match TRBD2. The CDR3 contains 16 residues. Per germline, CDR1 MNHEY and CDR2 SVGAGI.